The entry below describes one T cell receptor (beta chain). Its target is not known. These data are taken from a study of OX40 agonist ivuxolimab in advanced cancers. The study's findings and limits: CD8+ T cells were the subset that, on average, had more expanded clones than CD4+. Dosing at 0.1 to 3.0 mg/kg was accompanied by clonal expansion of CD4+ and CD8+ blood T cells by week 6.

Data came from immunoSEQ multiplex PCR; TCRdb stores just in-frame clones and leaves some out. The repertoire holds tens of thousands of clones, with approximately 90% as singletons. Patients with autoimmune history or systemic immunosuppression were excluded. Sampling times: baseline, cycle 4 day 1, cycle 7 day 1. The material sequenced was CD4+ or CD8+ T cells sorted from blood, taken in a trial of the OX40 agonist ivuxolimab. The receptor comes from an adult with an advanced solid tumor such as melanoma, head and neck, liver or kidney cancer.

As DNA, the CDR3 is TGTGCCAGCAGGGACCGGGGAGGTAGTCAGCCCCAGCATTTT. Residues: CASRDRGGSQPQHF. The gene calls are TRBV6-5 and TRBJ1-5; D gene uncertain. In germline, CDR1 is MNHEY, CDR2 SVGAGI. V shed 6 bases and J shed 6 bases, with 15 bases lying between them. CDR3 length equals 14 residues.